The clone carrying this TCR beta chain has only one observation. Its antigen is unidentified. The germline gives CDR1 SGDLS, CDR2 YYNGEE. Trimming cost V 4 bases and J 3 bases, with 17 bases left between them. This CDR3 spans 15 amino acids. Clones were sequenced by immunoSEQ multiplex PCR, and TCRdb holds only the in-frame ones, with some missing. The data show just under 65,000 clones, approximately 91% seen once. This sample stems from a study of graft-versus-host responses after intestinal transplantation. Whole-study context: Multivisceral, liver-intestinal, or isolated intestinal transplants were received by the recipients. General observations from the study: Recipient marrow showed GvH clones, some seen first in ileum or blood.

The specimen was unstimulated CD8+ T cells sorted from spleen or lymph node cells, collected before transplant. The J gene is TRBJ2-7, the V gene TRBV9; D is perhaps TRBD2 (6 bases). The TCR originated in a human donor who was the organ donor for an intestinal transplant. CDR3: CASSPRSGRLYEQYF. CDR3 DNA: TGTGCCAGCAGCCCACGTTCCGGGAGACTCTACGAGCAGTACTTC.